Listed here are 23 T cell receptor beta chains from one sample, sequenced in a study of blood T cell repertoires in COVID-19. The data were produced by immunoSEQ multiplex PCR, yet TCRdb's version contains in-frame clones alone and is incomplete. This table has about 310,000 clones, around 92% appearing once. Input material: PBMCs or T cells enriched from blood (not recorded which). The receptors come from a woman aged 25 to 39 who had recovered from COVID-19.

This clone was observed a handful of times. The chain uses TRBV5-1 and TRBJ1-4, with no clear D. Trimming shortened V by 1 base and J by 2 bases, and 6 bases separated the two germline ends. The CDR3 is 14 residues long. The germline V gene encodes CDR1 SGHRS and CDR2 YFSETQ. The CDR3 bases are TGCGCCAGCAGCTTGCTCTCCACTAATGAAAAACTGTTTTTT. It translates to CASSLLSTNEKLFF.

The V and J genes are TRBV28 and TRBJ2-1; 9 bases fit TRBD2. Losses at the gene ends were 1 base for V and 5 bases for J; bases not matched to a gene: 9. Germline V gene sequence: CDR1 MDHEN, CDR2 SYDVKM. CDR3 length: 17 residues. DNA of the CDR3: TGTGCCAGCAGTTTATTACCGGGAGCGGGAGGCCACAATGAGCAGTTCTTC. It specifies CASSLLPGAGGHNEQFF.

The chain combines TRBV28 with TRBJ1-1; D gene uncertain. Between the trimmed V and J ends, which lost 4 bases and 0 bases, there was a span of 6 bases. CDR1 MDHEN and CDR2 SYDVKM come from the germline V gene. The CDR3 covers 13 residues. The CDR3 sequence: CASSYQMNTEAFF. CDR3 bases: TGTGCCAGCAGTTATCAGATGAACACTGAAGCTTTCTTT.

This chain joins TRBV30 and TRBJ2-7; 14 nucleotides align to TRBD2. With V trimmed by 5 bases and J by 4 bases, 7 bases remained unmatched. The length of the CDR3 is 15 residues. Germline assignment: CDR1 GTSNPN and CDR2 SVGIG (reference sequence). The DNA of the CDR3 is TGTGCCTGGGAAAGGACTAGCGGGAGGTTATACGAGCAGTACTTC. Its translation: CAWERTSGRLYEQYF.

Comments on this clone: The junction shows a germline mismatch at one end, possibly a read error. V usage is TRBV18 and J usage is TRBJ2-1, with TRBD2 as a possible D gene (6 bases). The CDR3 runs to 14 residues. Germline V CDR1 and CDR2: KGHSH, LQKENI. The CDR3 sequence: CASSPRLEGNEQFF. The CDR3 nucleotides are TGTGCCAGCTCTCCACGACTAGAGGGCAATGAGCAGTTCTTC.

This clone was observed once. The J gene is TRBJ1-1, the V gene TRBV4-1; unclear D gene. Germline values: CDR1 MGHRA, CDR2 YSYEKL. V gave up 4 bases and J gave up 5 bases, with 20 bases separating them. The CDR3 length is 16 residues. CDR3 bases: TGCGCCAGCAGCCCCGGCGAGGGTACCGTGGAGACTGAAGCTTTCTTT. Translated, it gives CASSPGEGTVETEAFF.

The V call is TRBV6-5, the J call TRBJ2-7; D possibly corresponds to TRBD2 (5 bases). With 4 bases removed from V and 3 bases from J, the gap between germline ends came to 10 bases. This CDR3 spans 13 amino acids. CDR1 and CDR2 (germline): MNHEY, SVGAGI. This CDR3 is CASSLGLFYEQYF. In nucleotides, the CDR3 is TGTGCCAGCAGTTTAGGACTTTTCTACGAGCAGTACTTC.

This chain connects TRBV28 to TRBJ2-1, with 10 bases aligning to TRBD2. The CDR3 loop spans 16 amino acids. V was pared by 7 bases and J by 0 bases, with 6 bases of the junction left unmatched. The germline CDR1 and CDR2 sequences are MDHEN and SYDVKM. This chain's CDR3 is CASNPSGRGSYNEQFF. The CDR3 DNA reads as TGTGCCAGCAATCCGAGCGGGAGGGGCTCCTACAATGAGCAGTTCTTC.

J is TRBJ2-5 and V is TRBV6-2 or TRBV6-3; D not resolved. This CDR3 is built from 13 residues. Germline loops: CDR1 MNHEY, CDR2 SVGEGT. V dropped 0 bases and J dropped 5 bases, with 7 bases sitting between them. DNA for the CDR3: TGTGCCAGCAGTTACTCAGTTCGGGAGACCCAGTACTTC. Protein product: CASSYSVRETQYF.

The V call is TRBV21-1, the J call TRBJ1-2. TRBV21-1 is recorded as a pseudogene. The CDR3 has 14 amino acids. The CDR3 DNA reads TGTGCCAGCAGCTATCGGGGGTGTAACTATGGCTACACCTTC. The encoded protein is CASSYRGCNYGYTF.

This clone was observed a handful of times. The V and J genes are TRBV6-4 and TRBJ1-2; D is possibly TRBD1 (6 bases). The CDR3 length is 15 residues. The V end was cut by 0 bases, the J end by 7 bases, with 15 bases between. Germline CDR1 is MRHNA and CDR2 is SNTAGT. The CDR3 sequence is CASSDSVTGWGGYTF. CDR3 DNA: TGTGCCAGCAGTGACTCGGTCACAGGGTGGGGTGGCTACACCTTC.

This chain connects TRBV28 to TRBJ1-1; D gene uncertain. The CDR3 totals 11 residues. Germline V gene lookup returns CDR1 MDHEN and CDR2 SYDVKM. Trimming took off 3 bases at V and 7 bases at J, with 6 bases between the two ends. In nucleotides, the CDR3 is TGTGCCAGCAGTTTTCACTTTGAAGCTTTCTTT. Translation gives CASSFHFEAFF.

This clone has a single count. CDR3 sequence (DNA): TGTGCCAGCCCCACGGGGACAGGGGATTCCTACGAGCAGTACTTC. Translation gives CASPTGTGDSYEQYF. The chain combines TRBV21-1 with TRBJ2-7; the table gives TRBD1 as D, unverified against the DNA. TRBV21-1 is designated a pseudogene. The CDR3 length is 15 residues.

Here the CDR3 reads CASSGGLSGRSLPDTQYF. The CDR3, as DNA: TGTGCCAGCAGTGGGGGCTTGAGCGGGAGGTCCCTTCCAGATACGCAGTATTTT. The V gene is TRBV28, the J gene TRBJ2-3; TRBD2 aligns across 9 bases. The trim removed 5 bases at V and 4 bases at J, leaving 16 bases unmatched. There are 18 residues in the CDR3. CDR1 MDHEN and CDR2 SYDVKM come from the germline V gene.

This clone appeared a single time. The chain couples TRBV3-1 (or the pseudogene TRBV3-2) to TRBJ1-1; possibly TRBD1 for D (6 bases). The germline V gene has CDR1 LGHDT and CDR2 YNNKEL (reference sequence). With 2 bases removed from V and 2 bases from J, the gap between germline ends came to 18 bases. CDR3 length: 17 residues. CDR3 region: CASSQQTIWDINTEAFF. CDR3 sequence (DNA): TGTGCCAGCAGCCAACAAACAATATGGGACATCAACACTGAAGCTTTCTTT.

The gene calls are TRBV5-6 and TRBJ2-7; the D gene is possibly TRBD1 (5 bases). Deletions cut 2 bases from V and 1 base from J, with 7 bases between. The CDR3 length is 13 residues. Per the germline V gene, CDR1 is SGHDT and CDR2 is YYEEEE. For the CDR3, the DNA is TGTGCCAGCAGCTTTTCAGGGTCCTACGAGCAGTACTTC. It translates to CASSFSGSYEQYF. The full variable domain, rest sourced from reference TRBV5-6 and TRBJ2-7, is DAGVTQSPTHLIKTRGQQVTLRCSPKSGHDTVSWYQQALGQGPQFIFQYYEEEERQRGNFPDRFSGHQFPNYSSELNVNALLLGDSALYLCASSFSGSYEQYFGPGTRLTVT.

CDR3: CASSHSDRGTYEQYF. CDR3 sequence (DNA): TGCGCCAGCAGCCACTCGGACAGGGGAACCTACGAGCAGTACTTC. The chain uses TRBV4-3 and TRBJ2-7; 9 bases map to TRBD1. The germline CDR1 and CDR2 sequences are LGHNA and YSLEER. V dropped 3 bases and J dropped 2; count of bases not matched to a gene: 5. This CDR3 has 15 residues.

This clone was seen more than once but under ten times. The chain joins TRBV4-1 to TRBJ1-5; D gene unclear. Trimming removed 1 base at V and 2 bases at J, with 6 bases between. The CDR3 has 14 amino acids. CDR1 and CDR2 from the germline V gene are MGHRA and YSYEKL. CDR3: CASSQVTRNQPQHF. The CDR3 nucleotides are TGCGCCAGCAGCCAAGTTACTCGCAATCAGCCCCAGCATTTT.

This chain joins TRBV13 and TRBJ2-1; D is perhaps TRBD2 (5 bases). The CDR3 runs to 15 residues. Germline loops: CDR1 PRHDT, CDR2 FYEKMQ (reference sequence). The V end lost 1 base, the J end lost 5 bases, and 12 bases lay between the germline ends. CDR3 region: CASSLEEGRDNEQFF. CDR3 DNA: TGTGCCAGCAGCTTAGAAGAGGGCCGAGACAATGAGCAGTTCTTC. Filled out from reference TRBV13 and TRBJ2-1, the complete variable domain reads AAGVIQSPRHLIKEKRETATLKCYPIPRHDTVYWYQQGPGQDPQFLISFYEKMQSDKGSIPDRFSAQQFSDYHSELNMSSLELGDSALYFCASSLEEGRDNEQFFGPGTRLTVL.

This clone was recorded once. The CDR3 DNA follows: TGTGCCAGCGGACTAGCGGGATGGGATACGCAGTATTTT. This sequence encodes CASGLAGWDTQYF. The chain recombines TRBV13 with TRBJ2-3; 12 positions agree with TRBD2. Germline V gene sequence: CDR1 PRHDT, CDR2 FYEKMQ (reference sequence). Germline trimming cut 8 bases from V and 6 bases from J; bases unmatched to any gene: 3. The CDR3 length is 13 residues.

This chain uses TRBV18 with TRBJ1-1; 7 bases agree with TRBD1. Germline V gene lookup returns CDR1 KGHSH and CDR2 LQKENI. The J segment lost 2 bases and the V segment lost 2 bases, leaving 8 bases of the junction unmatched. CDR3 length: 16 amino acids. The CDR3 loop reads CASSPATGHLNTEAFF. The CDR3 DNA follows: TGTGCCAGCTCACCAGCGACAGGGCATCTCAACACTGAAGCTTTCTTT.

The chain combines TRBV5-3 with TRBJ1-4; D remains unclear. Being an ORF, TRBV5-3 has a function that is uncertain. CDR3 length: 15 residues. Deletions cut 0 bases from V and 2 bases from J, with 8 bases between. The CDR3 reads CARSLECRTNEKLFF. CDR3 nucleotides: TGTGCCAGAAGCTTGGAGTGTCGGACTAATGAAAAACTGTTTTTT.

Here the CDR3 DNA reads TGCAGCGTTGGGGTAGCGGATTCCTACGAGCAGTACTTC. The encoded protein is CSVGVADSYEQYF. The chain employs TRBV29-1 and TRBJ2-7; D perhaps matches TRBD2 (6 bases). V lost 4 bases and J lost 1, with 11 bases in between. This CDR3 is 13 amino acids long. Germline lookup yields CDR1 SQVTM and CDR2 ANQGSEA.